This T cell receptor (beta chain) was captured by sequencing in a study of blood T cell repertoires in COVID-19. Study at large: Both acute and convalescent COVID-19 samples were obtained from the United States, Italy and Spain.

The Seattle patients, enrolled during active infection, were followed longitudinally. Germline lookup yields CDR1 ENHRY and CDR2 SYGVKD. This CDR3 spans 15 amino acids. V was clipped by 0 bases and J by 1 base, with 9 bases between them. This clone turned up a few times. Source study methods: Reference gene primer amplification in the assay estimated nucleated cell counts. Assay used: immunoSEQ multiplex PCR; TCRdb lists only in-frame clones, some missing. That table gives V, J and clone size, and the DNA gave D and trimming. This sample has about 170,000 clones, with 70% to 90% found just once. Sequencing was performed on peripheral blood. V usage is TRBV10-3 and J usage is TRBJ2-5; no clear D gene. This TCR was sampled from a woman over 75 with COVID-19, enrolled during active disease. CDR3: CAISESTLGQETQYF. The DNA of the CDR3 is TGTGCCATCAGTGAGTCGACTTTGGGCCAAGAGACCCAGTACTTC.